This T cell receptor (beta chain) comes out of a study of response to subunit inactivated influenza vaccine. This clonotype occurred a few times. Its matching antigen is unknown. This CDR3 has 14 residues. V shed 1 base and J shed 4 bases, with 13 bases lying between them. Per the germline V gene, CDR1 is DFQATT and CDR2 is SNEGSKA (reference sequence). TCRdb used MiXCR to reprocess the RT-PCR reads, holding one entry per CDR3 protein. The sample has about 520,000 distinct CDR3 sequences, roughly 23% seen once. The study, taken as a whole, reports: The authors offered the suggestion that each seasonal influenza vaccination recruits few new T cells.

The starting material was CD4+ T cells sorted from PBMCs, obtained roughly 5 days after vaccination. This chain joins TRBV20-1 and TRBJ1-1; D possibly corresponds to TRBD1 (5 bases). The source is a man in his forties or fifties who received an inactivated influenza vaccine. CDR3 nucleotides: TGCAGTGCTAGAGTCGGCGGGGGGAGCACTGAAGCTTTCTTT. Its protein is CSARVGGGSTEAFF.